The T cell receptor (beta chain) described here comes from a study of blood T cell repertoires in COVID-19. This CDR3 is built from 15 residues. V was pared by 6 bases and J by 7 bases, with 19 bases between. Germline lookup yields CDR1 MNHEY and CDR2 SVGAGI. Profiling relied on immunoSEQ multiplex PCR, and the TCRdb table lists in-frame clones only, not all of them. The top ten hold over 0.3% of the sample, which has 35,000 to 45,000 clones, around 90% seen once. Seattle participants joined during active infection and were tracked over time. This receptor was obtained from a middle-aged man with COVID-19, enrolled during active disease. V is TRBV6-5 and J is TRBJ1-5; the D gene is possibly TRBD1 (6 bases). The sample comprised peripheral blood. The CDR3, as DNA: TGTGCCAGCAGCCGGGGGGGCCAGGAGGGCCAGCCCCAGCATTTT. Protein sequence: CASSRGGQEGQPQHF.